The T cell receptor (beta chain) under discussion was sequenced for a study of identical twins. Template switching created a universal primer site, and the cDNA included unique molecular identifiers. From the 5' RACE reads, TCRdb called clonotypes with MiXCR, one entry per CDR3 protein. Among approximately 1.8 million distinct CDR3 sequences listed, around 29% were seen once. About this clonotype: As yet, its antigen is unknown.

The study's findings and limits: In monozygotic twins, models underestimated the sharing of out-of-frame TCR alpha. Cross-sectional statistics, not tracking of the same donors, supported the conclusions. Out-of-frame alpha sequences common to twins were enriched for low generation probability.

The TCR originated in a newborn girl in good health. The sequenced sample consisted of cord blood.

The CDR3 reads CASRGEYRGDTQYF. The CDR3 DNA reads TGTGCCAGCAGAGGAGAATACAGGGGCGATACGCAGTATTTT. The rearrangement joins TRBV27 to TRBJ2-3; 7 nucleotides agree with TRBD1. From germline, CDR1 is MNHEY and CDR2 SMNVEV (reference sequence). The length of the CDR3 is 14 residues. The J segment lost 6 bases and the V segment lost 6 bases, leaving 9 bases of the junction unmatched.